The 12 T cell receptor beta chains below were found in one sample sequenced in a study of blood T cells in healthy people across ages. Together with a sample-barcoded 5' primer, a J-beta primer mix was included in a second PCR lasting roughly 6 to 12 cycles. TCRdb reprocessed the 5' RACE reads with MiXCR, giving one entry per CDR3 protein. The sample consists of roughly 900,000 distinct CDR3 sequences, 29% of them appearing once. Sequencing used blood. These receptors were obtained from a woman aged 80 or over in good health.

Turning to this clonotype: The junction does not match germline at one end; this may be a read error. The gene calls are TRBV12-3 or TRBV12-4 and TRBJ1-4; tentative D call: TRBD1 (5 bases). The CDR3 runs to 14 residues. CDR3 bases: TGTGCCAGTAGTTGGGGCGGGCGTAATGAAAAACTGTTTTTT. Protein: CASSWGGRNEKLFF.

In regard to this clonotype: A junction end diverges from the germline sequence, so it may reflect a read error. The chain links TRBV11-1 to TRBJ1-1; perhaps TRBD1 as D (6 bases). CDR1 SGHAT and CDR2 FQDESV come from the germline V gene (reference sequence). The CDR3 covers 15 residues. Here the CDR3 reads CASSSVRGGRAEAFF. For the CDR3, the DNA is TGCGCCAGCAGCTCGGTTCGCGGGGGCAGAGCTGAAGCTTTCTTT.

This clonotype was counted ten times or more. This chain links TRBV7-8 with TRBJ2-3; 8 bases align to TRBD1. The germline CDR1 and CDR2 sequences are SGHVS and FQNEAQ. V dropped 3 bases and J dropped 2; count of bases not matched to a gene: 4. The length of the CDR3 is 15 residues. The CDR3: CASSFRDRSTDTQYF. The CDR3 bases are TGTGCCAGCAGCTTCCGGGACAGGTCCACAGATACGCAGTATTTT.

Only a few counts were recorded for this clonotype. V is TRBV7-2 and J is TRBJ2-2; the match to TRBD2 covers 12 bases. The trim removed 5 bases at V and 6 bases at J, leaving 4 bases unmatched. Germline loops: CDR1 SGHTA, CDR2 FQGNSA. CDR3 length: 15 amino acids. CDR3 loop: CASSKTSGGPGELFF. Written as DNA, the CDR3 is TGTGCCAGCAGCAAGACTAGCGGGGGCCCCGGGGAGCTGTTTTTT. The full variable domain, rest sourced from reference TRBV7-2 and TRBJ2-2, is GAGVSQSPSNKVTEKGKDVELRCDPISGHTALYWYRQSLGQGLEFLIYFQGNSAPDKSGLPSDRFSAERTGGSVSTLTIQRTQQEDSAVYLCASSKTSGGPGELFFGEGSRLTVL.

Only a few counts were recorded for this clonotype. J is TRBJ1-1 and V is TRBV5-4; D is uncertain. V shed 5 bases and J shed 1 base, with 12 bases lying between them. The CDR3 covers 14 residues. In germline, CDR1 is SGHNT, CDR2 YYREEE (reference sequence). CDR3 in amino acids: CASSMTLENTEAFF. CDR3 nucleotide sequence: TGTGCCAGCAGTATGACGCTAGAGAACACTGAAGCTTTCTTT.

Comments on this clonotype: Since a much larger clone is just one base distant, this may be a read error. The chain carries TRBV20-1 and TRBJ2-1; D perhaps matches TRBD2 (5 bases). Trimming pared 6 bases from V and 13 bases from J, leaving 25 bases between. The germline CDR1 and CDR2 sequences are DFQATT and SNEGSKA (reference sequence). This CDR3 contains 14 residues. CDR3 residues: CSATGFPAKNIQFF. The CDR3 DNA follows: TGCAGTGCAACGGGATTCCCGGCCAAAAACATTCAGTTCTTC.

This sequence joins TRBV4-3 and TRBJ2-1; D is perhaps TRBD2 (6 bases). This CDR3 is built from 17 residues. The V end was cut by 0 bases, the J end by 0 bases, with 12 bases between. CDR1 and CDR2 from the germline V gene are LGHNA and YSLEER. As DNA, the CDR3 is TGCGCCAGCAGCCAAGACATCGGGAGTAGCTCCTACAATGAGCAGTTCTTC. This gives the protein CASSQDIGSSSYNEQFF.

With regard to this clonotype: Relative to the germline gene, one junction end is altered; a read error may explain this. The chain joins TRBV6-2 or TRBV6-3 to TRBJ1-2; 7 bases agree with TRBD1. CDR3 size: 16 residues. CDR1 and CDR2 from the germline V gene are MNHEY and SVGEGT. The CDR3, as DNA: TGTGCCAGCTGTTACGAACCGGGACAGCTCAACTATGGCTACACCTTC. It specifies CASCYEPGQLNYGYTF.

There are many counts of this clonotype. This may stem from a read error, because a much larger clone lies one nucleotide away. The chain joins TRBV20-1 to TRBJ2-1, with D maybe TRBD2 (6 bases). Germline values: CDR1 DFQATT, CDR2 SNEGSKA (reference sequence). The CDR3 has 14 amino acids. V lost 3 bases to trimming and J lost 7 bases, with 16 bases between them. CDR3 DNA: TGCAGTGCTAGTATGGGGGGTATCTGGAATGAGCAGTTCTTC. The encoded protein is CSASMGGIWNEQFF.

This clonotype was recorded a few times. The chain uses TRBV9 and TRBJ2-1; possibly TRBD2 for D (6 bases). The CDR3 is 14 amino acids. V shed 7 bases and J shed 6 bases, with 17 bases lying between them. Germline-derived CDR1 and CDR2 are SGDLS and YYNGEE. CDR3: CASSHGGSTNEQFF. The CDR3 coding sequence is TGTGCCAGCTCCCATGGGGGGTCTACCAATGAGCAGTTCTTC.

The J gene is TRBJ1-5, the V gene TRBV7-2; unclear D gene. V was clipped by 0 bases and J by 2 bases, with 11 bases between them. Per germline, CDR1 SGHTA and CDR2 FQGNSA. This CDR3 is built from 16 residues. CDR3 nucleotides: TGTGCCAGCAGCTTAGCAGACACGAGGGGCAATCAGCCCCAGCATTTT. Protein product: CASSLADTRGNQPQHF. The variable domain in full, with the rest retrieved from reference TRBV7-2 and TRBJ1-5, is GAGVSQSPSNKVTEKGKDVELRCDPISGHTALYWYRQSLGQGLEFLIYFQGNSAPDKSGLPSDRFSAERTGGSVSTLTIQRTQQEDSAVYLCASSLADTRGNQPQHFGDGTRLSIL.

This clonotype was counted only a few times. The V gene is TRBV2, the J gene TRBJ2-3; maybe TRBD2 (6 bases). V lost 6 bases, J lost 3 bases, and 19 bases lay in between. The CDR3 loop spans 16 amino acids. The germline gives CDR1 SNHLY, CDR2 FYNNEI. The CDR3 reads CASRGLRDLNTDTQYF. The CDR3, as DNA: TGTGCCAGCAGGGGTCTACGGGACTTAAATACAGATACGCAGTATTTT.